Each of the 30 T cell receptor beta chains below was sequenced from the same sample in a study of T cell responses to AZD1222 COVID-19 vaccine. Clones were sequenced by immunoSEQ multiplex PCR, and TCRdb holds only the in-frame ones, with some missing. The sample includes approximately 100,000 clones, about nine tenths of them seen just once. Specimen: peripheral blood, collected on day 0 of AZD1222 vaccination. These receptors all come from an adult in good health.

The V gene is TRBV15, the J gene TRBJ1-2, with 9 bases matching TRBD1. The ends lost 5 bases at V and 4 bases at J; junction bases unmatched: 8. Germline loops: CDR1 LNHNV, CDR2 YYDKDF (reference sequence). CDR3 length: 15 residues. CDR3 nucleotide sequence: TGTGCCACCAGCGGACCGGGACAGGGTATCTATGGCTACACCTTC. Protein sequence: CATSGPGQGIYGYTF.

This chain connects TRBV28 to TRBJ1-1, with unresolved D. CDR3 size: 12 residues. Trimming left V 3 bases short and J 6 bases short, with 8 bases between. The germline CDR1 and CDR2 sequences are MDHEN and SYDVKM. CDR3 bases: TGTGCCAGCAGTTTTGACCGGGCTGAAGCTTTCTTT. Translation: CASSFDRAEAFF.

The J gene is TRBJ1-5, the V gene TRBV7-2; TRBD1 might be the D (6 bases). V was trimmed by 2 bases and J by 7 bases, leaving 24 bases between them. This CDR3 has 18 amino acids. From germline, CDR1 is SGHTA and CDR2 FQGNSA. The CDR3 reads CASSLTGTSPINGQPQHF. The CDR3 coding sequence is TGTGCCAGCAGCTTAACCGGGACAAGCCCCATTAACGGGCAGCCCCAGCATTTT.

The chain combines TRBV7-8 with TRBJ2-7, with TRBD2 matching over 8 bases. CDR3 size: 16 residues. Per germline, CDR1 SGHVS and CDR2 FQNEAQ. The ends lost 2 bases at V and 1 base at J; junction bases unmatched: 7. CDR3 in DNA: TGTGCCAGCAGCTTAACCGTTCTAGCGGGTTCCTACGAGCAGTACTTC. This encodes CASSLTVLAGSYEQYF.

The chain couples TRBV7-3 to TRBJ1-1, with 7 bases that match TRBD1. The CDR3 length is 14 residues. J was trimmed by 6 bases and V by 4 bases; bases with no gene match: 8. Germline CDR1 reads SGHTA; CDR2 reads FQGTGA. CDR3 amino acids: CASSWDSRGAEAFF. The CDR3 coding sequence is TGTGCCAGCAGCTGGGACAGCCGAGGGGCTGAAGCTTTCTTT. Together with reference TRBV7-3 and TRBJ1-1, the CDR3 gives the full variable domain: GAGVSQTPSNKVTEKGKYVELRCDPISGHTALYWYRQSLGQGPEFLIYFQGTGAADDSGLPNDRFFAVRPEGSVSTLKIQRTERGDSAVYLCASSWDSRGAEAFFGQGTRLTVV.

This clone occurred once. The J gene is TRBJ1-1, the V gene TRBV28, with 11 bases fitting TRBD1. The CDR3 loop spans 12 amino acids. CDR1 MDHEN and CDR2 SYDVKM come from the germline V gene. The ends lost 6 bases at V and 11 bases at J; junction bases unmatched: 5. DNA of the CDR3: TGTGCCAGCAGGGGGACAGGGGGATCGGCTTTCTTT. This gives the protein CASRGTGGSAFF.

V and J are TRBV19 and TRBJ1-3; D gene unclear. CDR3 length equals 15 residues. The V end was cut by 3 bases, the J end by 4 bases, with 13 bases between. Per germline, CDR1 LNHDA and CDR2 SQIVND (reference sequence). DNA for the CDR3: TGTGCCAGTAGTATCTTTGTCAGCGCGGGAAACACCATATATTTT. As protein: CASSIFVSAGNTIYF.

As for this clone: One end of the junction fails to match germline, which may point to a read error. The chain links TRBV2 to TRBJ1-2; weak D call: TRBD1 (6 bases). The V gene's germline CDR1 is SNHLY and CDR2 FYNNEI. The length of the CDR3 is 15 residues. DNA for the CDR3: TGTGCTAGCAGTGATTATGCAGGGGAGGACTATGGCTACACCTTC. Its protein product is CASSDYAGEDYGYTF.

CDR3 sequence: CASSLGAPGGREKLFF. The CDR3 DNA reads TGTGCCAGCAGTTTAGGAGCACCAGGGGGAAGGGAAAAACTGTTTTTT. The J gene is TRBJ1-4, the V gene TRBV28, with 7 bases that match TRBD1. In germline, CDR1 is MDHEN, CDR2 SYDVKM. The CDR3 has 16 residues. V dropped 2 bases and J dropped 8; count of bases not matched to a gene: 11.

V and J are TRBV28 and TRBJ2-7, with TRBD2 matching 7 bases. The ends lost 6 bases at V and 2 bases at J; junction bases unmatched: 10. The CDR3 extends over 15 amino acids. The V gene's germline CDR1 is MDHEN and CDR2 SYDVKM. This CDR3 is CASSPVWGGTYEQYF. The CDR3 DNA follows: TGTGCCAGCAGCCCCGTGTGGGGGGGGACCTACGAGCAGTACTTC.

The gene calls are TRBV4-1 and TRBJ1-3; D is unclear. Germline V gene sequence: CDR1 MGHRA, CDR2 YSYEKL. V was clipped by 8 bases and J by 4 bases, with 18 bases between them. The length of the CDR3 is 15 residues. This CDR3 reads CASQKTATNGNTIYF. The CDR3, as DNA: TGCGCCAGCCAAAAGACCGCCACCAACGGAAACACCATATATTTT.

The V and J genes are TRBV5-1 and TRBJ2-7; a possible D gene is TRBD1 (7 bases). Germline CDR1 is SGHRS and CDR2 is YFSETQ. V was pared by 3 bases and J by 6 bases, with 16 bases between. The CDR3 totals 14 residues. Written as DNA, the CDR3 is TGCGCCAGCAGCTGGGGGGACAGAGCAGCCGAGCAGTACTTC. Translation: CASSWGDRAAEQYF.

The chain employs TRBV6-5 and TRBJ2-7, with 8 bases aligning to TRBD2. CDR1 MNHEY and CDR2 SVGAGI come from the germline V gene. V lost 3 bases, J lost 5 bases, and 9 bases stayed unmatched. This CDR3 comprises 15 residues. CDR3 sequence: CASSYGRGRGDEQYF. The CDR3 DNA is TGTGCCAGCAGTTATGGGCGAGGGCGGGGGGACGAGCAGTACTTC.

The chain has TRBV27 and TRBJ1-2; perhaps TRBD1 as D (6 bases). The CDR3 is made up of 13 amino acids. The germline V gene has CDR1 MNHEY and CDR2 SMNVEV (reference sequence). The V and J ends lost 3 bases and 7 bases respectively, with 12 bases between them. Here the CDR3 DNA reads TGTGCCAGCAGTTTTAGGGGGGGTGGTGGCTACACCTTC. Translated, it gives CASSFRGGGGYTF.

The V gene is TRBV30, the J gene TRBJ1-6; D ambiguous. Germline loops: CDR1 GTSNPN, CDR2 SVGIG (reference sequence). Trimming removed 3 bases from V and 9 bases from J, with 12 bases in between. The CDR3 runs 13 residues. For the CDR3, the DNA is TGTGCCTGGAGCGGGAGGGTTGGTTCACCCCTCCACTTT. This translates into CAWSGRVGSPLHF.

The chain couples TRBV4-1 to TRBJ1-5; D is possibly TRBD1 (5 bases). The CDR3 spans 16 residues. CDR1 is MGHRA and CDR2 is YSYEKL in the germline V gene. Trimming left V 1 base short and J 3 bases short, with 13 bases between. This chain's CDR3 is CASSQGRGRYNQPQHF. CDR3 coding DNA: TGCGCCAGCAGCCAAGGCCGGGGCAGGTACAATCAGCCCCAGCATTTT.

The rearrangement uses TRBV2 and TRBJ1-3; D is unresolved. This CDR3 has 16 residues. Germline CDR1 SNHLY, CDR2 FYNNEI. V shed 2 bases and J shed 0 bases, with 11 bases lying between them. CDR3 in DNA: TGTGCCAGCAGTGAAAACGAGGGCCTCTCTGGAAACACCATATATTTT. Encoded protein: CASSENEGLSGNTIYF.

This clone was seen a few times. The chain employs TRBV27 and TRBJ1-5; D remains unclear. The germline gives CDR1 MNHEY, CDR2 SMNVEV (reference sequence). The V gene lost 6 bases and the J gene lost 5 bases, with 2 bases spanning the gap. The CDR3 is made up of 10 amino acids. DNA for the CDR3: TGTGCCAGCAGCCATCAGCCCCAGCATTTT. It is translated as CASSHQPQHF.

The chain has TRBV27 and TRBJ1-4; 12 bases match TRBD1. Germline V gives CDR1 MNHEY, CDR2 SMNVEV (reference sequence). The CDR3 length is 14 residues. V was clipped by 5 bases and J by 8 bases; unmatched bases: 3. CDR3 sequence reads: CASSPGTGGEKLFF. The DNA for the CDR3 is TGTGCCAGCAGTCCCGGGACAGGGGGCGAAAAACTGTTTTTT.

This clone was observed a single time. The rearrangement joins TRBV29-1 to TRBJ2-1; no firm D call. The V gene's germline CDR1 is SQVTM and CDR2 ANQGSEA. The V gene lost 7 bases and the J gene lost 9 bases, with 13 bases spanning the gap. There are 11 residues in the CDR3. The CDR3 protein is CSANWISEQFF. The CDR3 nucleotides are TGCAGCGCTAACTGGATCAGTGAGCAGTTCTTC.

The chain carries TRBV19 and TRBJ2-5, with TRBD2 matching 9 bases. The CDR3 has 17 residues. Looked up from germline, CDR1 is LNHDA and CDR2 is SQIVND (reference sequence). The ends lost 3 bases at V and 1 base at J; junction bases unmatched: 9. The CDR3 protein is CASSMGSGGHLQETQYF. DNA for the CDR3: TGTGCCAGTAGTATGGGTAGCGGGGGCCACCTCCAAGAGACCCAGTACTTC.

The rearrangement links TRBV28 to TRBJ1-4; 7 bases match TRBD1. Germline CDR1 reads MDHEN; CDR2 reads SYDVKM. This CDR3 region has 14 residues. The ends lost 8 bases at V and 7 bases at J; junction bases unmatched: 10. CDR3 nucleotide sequence: TGTGCCAGCGCCCACAGGGGAAAGGGTGAAAAACTGTTTTTT. Translating it yields CASAHRGKGEKLFF.

The V and J genes are TRBV28 and TRBJ1-5, with 9 bases that match TRBD1. With V trimmed by 2 bases and J by 9 bases, 8 bases remained unmatched. The CDR3 has 15 residues. Germline V gives CDR1 MDHEN, CDR2 SYDVKM. CDR3 protein: CASSLAWTGALPQHF. The CDR3 DNA sequence: TGTGCCAGCAGTTTAGCGTGGACAGGGGCCCTGCCCCAGCATTTT. Supplemented by reference TRBV28 and TRBJ1-5, the full variable domain reads DVKVTQSSRYLVKRTGEKVFLECVQDMDHENMFWYRQDPGLGLRLIYFSYDVKMKEKGDIPEGYSVSREKKERFSLILESASTNQTSMYLCASSLAWTGALPQHFGDGTRLSIL.

The chain couples TRBV20-1 to TRBJ2-7; no clear D gene. Germline lookup yields CDR1 DFQATT and CDR2 SNEGSKA (reference sequence). There are 10 residues in the CDR3. V lost 5 bases to trimming and J lost 5 bases, with 7 bases between them. Here the CDR3 reads CSAHLDEQYF. The CDR3 region has the DNA TGCAGTGCTCATCTCGACGAGCAGTACTTC.

The CDR3 here is CASSVEFWTNTGELFF. The CDR3 DNA sequence: TGTGCCAGCAGCGTAGAATTCTGGACGAACACCGGGGAGCTGTTTTTT. V usage is TRBV9 and J usage is TRBJ2-2; D is unresolved. This CDR3 spans 16 amino acids. Germline assignment: CDR1 SGDLS and CDR2 YYNGEE. V lost 0 bases, J lost 0 bases, and 9 bases lay in between.

This rearrangement joins TRBV24-1 to TRBJ1-5; no definite D call. Germline-derived CDR1 and CDR2 are KGHDR and SFDVKD. The CDR3 extends over 12 amino acids. Trimming left V 9 bases short and J 6 bases short, with 11 bases between. CDR3 region: CATSSGAQPQHF. The CDR3 DNA reads as TGTGCCACCTCATCGGGAGCTCAGCCCCAGCATTTT.

This clone was picked up a small number of times. The chain is built from TRBV28 and TRBJ1-6; TRBD1 agrees at 8 bases. Germline-derived CDR1 and CDR2 are MDHEN and SYDVKM. V dropped 5 bases and J dropped 11; count of bases not matched to a gene: 23. This CDR3 spans 19 amino acids. This CDR3 is CASSGTGQVETWALTPLHF. The DNA for the CDR3 is TGTGCCAGCAGTGGGACGGGACAGGTAGAGACTTGGGCCTTAACACCCCTCCACTTT. Full variable domain (outside the CDR3, taken from reference TRBV28 and TRBJ1-6): DVKVTQSSRYLVKRTGEKVFLECVQDMDHENMFWYRQDPGLGLRLIYFSYDVKMKEKGDIPEGYSVSREKKERFSLILESASTNQTSMYLCASSGTGQVETWALTPLHFGNGTRLTVT.

The chain recombines TRBV12-3 or TRBV12-4 with TRBJ1-2; no clear D. The CDR3 is 12 residues long. Trimming left V 2 bases short and J 7 bases short, with 8 bases between. The CDR3 loop is CASSLSAGGYTF. The CDR3 DNA reads as TGTGCCAGCAGTTTATCAGCAGGTGGCTACACCTTC.

The chain is built from TRBV11-2 and TRBJ1-3; D not certain. Trimming removed 1 base from V and 4 bases from J, with 17 bases in between. The length of the CDR3 is 17 residues. The V gene's germline CDR1 is SGHAT and CDR2 FQNNGV. The CDR3 region is CASSLGSRPVLGNTIYF. The DNA for the CDR3 is TGTGCCAGCAGCTTAGGGTCTAGACCCGTCTTGGGAAACACCATATATTTT.

The chain joins TRBV3-1 (or the pseudogene TRBV3-2) to TRBJ1-2, with D possibly matching TRBD1 (5 bases). The germline V and J ends were trimmed by 4 bases and 7 bases, with 22 bases remaining between them. Germline CDR1 is LGHDT and CDR2 is YNNKEL (reference sequence). The CDR3 is 16 amino acids. The CDR3 reads CASSPVLSTGRSGYTF. CDR3 DNA sequence: TGTGCCAGCAGCCCCGTCCTAAGTACAGGTAGAAGTGGCTACACCTTC.